This T cell receptor beta chain was sequenced for a study of blood T cell repertoires in COVID-19 (dated by TCRdb to 2019 to 2021). Context from the whole study: Samples from collaborators originated in the United States, Italy and Spain and spanned both the acute and convalescent phases of COVID-19. The prospective study material was composed of cDNA or gDNA derived from T cells, B-cell-depleted T cells, or PBMCs. Deeply sampled blood TCRbeta repertoires from subjects exposed to, actively infected with, or recovered from COVID-19 were included in the dataset. The repertoires were released in a freely available public database meant as a resource for research on the immune response to SARS-CoV-2. The samples were drawn from two sources: the first 160 participants of the ongoing ImmuneRACE study, and approximately 1,300 subjects contributed by 6 global collaborators. Sample metadata almost always included a de-identified subject ID, COVID-19 status, age in years and sex. Where available, HLA class I and class II types were taken from metadata supplied by the sample provider and were not determined by assay-based typing.

The immunoSEQ Assay, a bias-controlled multiplex PCR, was used to amplify TCRbeta CDR3 regions from genomic DNA. Turning to the authors' computational methods: Nucleated cell counts per sample were estimated from amplification of reference gene primers within the assay. To quantify the absolute abundance of each unique TCRbeta CDR3 rearrangement, sequence reads were collapsed and filtered. Productive Simpson clonality was computed per sample as the square root of Simpson's diversity index over productive rearrangements. Here the immuneACCESS table is served through TCRdb, limited to in-frame sequences with V and J called. Missing clones are a known gap in these copies; in checked studies unresolved V genes cover under half, and the rest lacks a known reason. The V and J calls and clone size were taken over from that table, and D and trimming were inferred from the DNA. This sample has about 10,000 clones in its table, and 80% to 90% of those were observed once. The ten largest account for approximately 6.2% of the sample.

Details on this clone: What this receptor recognizes is not known. It has no much larger one-base neighbor in the sample; base qualities were not kept.

Each collaborating institution followed its own protocols to collect whole blood in K2EDTA tubes. For TCRbeta analysis, collaborators shipped samples in one of three forms: frozen whole blood, isolated PBMCs, or DNA extracted from either of those sample types. The germline V gene encodes CDR1 SGDLS and CDR2 YYNGEE. Including the terminal cysteine and phenylalanine, the CDR3 comprises 13 residues. Left in the record is the CDR3 DNA by itself, 39 bases read in frame from the first base. Here V drops 4 bases and J drops 10 bases, and the junction holds 5 bases not matched to any gene. Study-wide conclusions, independent of this receptor: The quantity of clinical and demographic metadata differed by source and by participant and was supplied without curation.

This TCR came from a human donor in a cohort sampled during active COVID-19. The sequencing sample was made of peripheral blood. The chain couples TRBV9 to TRBJ2-3; 11 junctional bases match TRBD2. The CDR3 loop reads CASSRGTSGSQYF. The nucleotide sequence reads as follows: TGTGCCAGCAGCCGCGGGACTAGCGGATCGCAGTATTTT.